These 7 T cell receptor beta chains were sequenced from one sample in a study of tumor-infiltrating lymphocytes in primary liver carcinoma. From around 0.5 ug total RNA, TCR beta cDNA was generated with a primer in the constant region. Researchers made the TCR beta libraries by running three nested multiplex PCR rounds with slightly modified ARM-PCR. Rounds one and two of PCR, each of roughly 10 cycles, were primed with TRBV1-TRBV30 forward primers and a C-beta reverse primer. TCRdb used MiXCR to reprocess the multiplex PCR reads, holding one entry per CDR3 protein. Here the sample spans about 210,000 distinct CDR3 sequences, roughly two thirds being singletons. The researchers obtained blood RNA from unsorted whole blood and also extracted germline DNA. The sequenced sample was peripheral blood. These receptors originate from a woman aged 55-69 years with primary liver carcinoma and hepatitis B virus infection.

The gene calls are TRBV5-1 and TRBJ1-3; perhaps TRBD1 as D (5 bases). Trimming removed 1 base at V and 7 bases at J, with 12 bases between. There are 14 residues in the CDR3. The germline V gene has CDR1 SGHRS and CDR2 YFSETQ. Here the CDR3 reads CASSLTGTCNTIYF. The CDR3 nucleotides are TGCGCCAGCAGCTTGACAGGTACTTGTAACACCATATATTTT.

In this sample, this clonotype turned up once. At one of its ends the junction is not consistent with the germline gene, which may arise from a read error. The V call is TRBV6-1, the J call TRBJ2-1; D call uncertain. CDR3 length equals 13 residues. Per germline, CDR1 MNHNS and CDR2 SASEGT. The CDR3 nucleotides read TGTACCAGCGCCCCCCCTGCGAGGAATGAGCAGTTCTTC. Translated, it gives CTSAPPARNEQFF.

This clonotype ranks as medium-sized. This rearrangement joins TRBV11-2 to TRBJ2-1, with D unresolved. Germline CDR1 reads SGHAT; CDR2 reads FQNNGV. CDR3 size: 13 residues. V was shortened by 2 bases and J by 4 bases, with 6 bases between the two germline ends. CDR3 amino acids: CASSLRQYNEQFF. The CDR3 nucleotides are TGTGCCAGCAGCTTAAGGCAGTACAATGAGCAGTTCTTC.

This clonotype showed up just a few times. Being one base from a much bigger clone, this may be a read error. The chain carries TRBV6-2 or TRBV6-3 and TRBJ2-7; TRBD2 is a possible D gene (5 bases). The CDR3 totals 11 residues. Per the germline V gene, CDR1 is MNHEY and CDR2 is SVGEGT. The CDR3, as DNA: TGTGACAGCAGTTCCGGGGTGGAGCAGTACTTC. Translating gives CDSSSGVEQYF.

Remarks on this clonotype: With a much larger clone just one base away, this may be a read error. The chain combines TRBV10-3 with TRBJ2-7, with 9 bases that match TRBD1. With V trimmed by 6 bases and J by 10 bases, 10 bases remained unmatched. The CDR3 extends over 13 amino acids. Per germline, CDR1 ENHRY and CDR2 SYGVKD. The chain's CDR3 is CAIREQGAGDQYF. In DNA form, the CDR3 reads TGTGCCATCAGGGAACAGGGGGCTGGGGATCAGTACTTC.

On this clonotype: A much larger clone lies a single base off, so this may be a read error. The V and J genes are TRBV6-7 and TRBJ1-5; D may be TRBD1 (6 bases). TRBV6-7 falls under the ORF class, with uncertain function. V was shortened by 4 bases and J by 0 bases, with 10 bases between the two germline ends. This CDR3 region has 15 residues. CDR3 bases: TGTGCCAGCAGTTCAAGGGGGGATAGCAATCAGCCCCAGCATTTT. Its translation: CASSSRGDSNQPQHF.

In its sample, this clonotype was seen a few times. It may be a read error: a sequence one base away is much more abundant. CDR3 protein: CASSFGPRGDTEAFF. DNA of the CDR3: TGTGCCAGCAGCTTTGGACCCAGGGGGGACACTGAAGCTTTCTTT. The chain joins TRBV5-5 to TRBJ1-1, with 7 bases fitting TRBD1. Germline V CDR1 and CDR2: SGHKS, YYEKEE (reference sequence). The CDR3 has 15 residues. Trimming removed 2 bases from V and 3 bases from J; junction bases left unmatched: 7.